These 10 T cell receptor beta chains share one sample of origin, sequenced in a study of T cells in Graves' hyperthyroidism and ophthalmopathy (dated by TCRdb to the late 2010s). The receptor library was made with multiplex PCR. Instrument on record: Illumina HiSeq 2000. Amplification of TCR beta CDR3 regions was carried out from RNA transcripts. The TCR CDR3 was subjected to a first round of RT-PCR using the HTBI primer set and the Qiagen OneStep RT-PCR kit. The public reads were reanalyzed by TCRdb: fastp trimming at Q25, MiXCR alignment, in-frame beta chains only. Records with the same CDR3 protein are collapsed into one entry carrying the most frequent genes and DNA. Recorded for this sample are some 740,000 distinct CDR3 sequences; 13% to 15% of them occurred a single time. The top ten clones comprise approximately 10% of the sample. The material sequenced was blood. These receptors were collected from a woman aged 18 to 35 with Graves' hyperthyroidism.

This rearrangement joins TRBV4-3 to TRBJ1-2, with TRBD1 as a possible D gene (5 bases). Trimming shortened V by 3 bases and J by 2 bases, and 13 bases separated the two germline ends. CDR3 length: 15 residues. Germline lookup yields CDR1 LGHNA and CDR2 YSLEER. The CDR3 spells CASSQFWGENYGYTF. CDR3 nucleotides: TGCGCCAGCAGCCAGTTTTGGGGGGAGAACTATGGCTACACCTTC.

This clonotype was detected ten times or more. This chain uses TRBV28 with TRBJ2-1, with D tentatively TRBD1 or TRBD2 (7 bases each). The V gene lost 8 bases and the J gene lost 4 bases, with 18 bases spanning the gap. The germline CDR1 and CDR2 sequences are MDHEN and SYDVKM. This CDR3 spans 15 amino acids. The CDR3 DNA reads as TGTGCCAGCGATCCCAGGGGGGGGGGTTACAATGAGCAGTTCTTC. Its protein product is CASDPRGGGYNEQFF. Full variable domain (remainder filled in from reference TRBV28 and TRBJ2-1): DVKVTQSSRYLVKRTGEKVFLECVQDMDHENMFWYRQDPGLGLRLIYFSYDVKMKEKGDIPEGYSVSREKKERFSLILESASTNQTSMYLCASDPRGGGYNEQFFGPGTRLTVL.

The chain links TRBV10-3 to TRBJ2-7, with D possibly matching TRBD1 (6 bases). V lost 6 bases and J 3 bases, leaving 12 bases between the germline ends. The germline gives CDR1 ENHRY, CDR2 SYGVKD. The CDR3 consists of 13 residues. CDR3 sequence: CAISRTEIYEQYF. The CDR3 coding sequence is TGTGCCATCAGCAGGACAGAAATCTACGAGCAGTACTTC.

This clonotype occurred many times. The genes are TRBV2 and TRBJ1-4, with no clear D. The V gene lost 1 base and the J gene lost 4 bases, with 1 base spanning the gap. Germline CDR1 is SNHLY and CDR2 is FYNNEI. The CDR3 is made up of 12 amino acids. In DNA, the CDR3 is TGTGCCAGCAGTGAAGATAATGAAAAACTGTTTTTT. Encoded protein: CASSEDNEKLFF.

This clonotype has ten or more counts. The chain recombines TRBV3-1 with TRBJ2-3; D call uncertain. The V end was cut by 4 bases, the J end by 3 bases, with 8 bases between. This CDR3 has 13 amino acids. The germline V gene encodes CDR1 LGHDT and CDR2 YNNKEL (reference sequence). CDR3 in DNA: TGTGCCAGCAGCCGAGCCGGAACAGATACGCAGTATTTT. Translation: CASSRAGTDTQYF.

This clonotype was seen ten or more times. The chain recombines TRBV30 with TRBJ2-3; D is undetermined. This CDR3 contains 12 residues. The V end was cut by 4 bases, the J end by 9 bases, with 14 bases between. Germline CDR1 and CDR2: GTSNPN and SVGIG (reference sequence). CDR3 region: CAWTRESLTQYF. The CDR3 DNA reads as TGTGCCTGGACCAGAGAATCCCTAACGCAGTATTTT.

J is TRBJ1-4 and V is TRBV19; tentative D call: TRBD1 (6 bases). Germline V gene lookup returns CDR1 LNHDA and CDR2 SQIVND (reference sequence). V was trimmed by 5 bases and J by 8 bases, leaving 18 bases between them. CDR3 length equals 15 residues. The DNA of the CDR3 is TGTGCCAGTAGTCCTAGCCGGGCCGGGGGCGAAAAACTGTTTTTT. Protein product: CASSPSRAGGEKLFF.

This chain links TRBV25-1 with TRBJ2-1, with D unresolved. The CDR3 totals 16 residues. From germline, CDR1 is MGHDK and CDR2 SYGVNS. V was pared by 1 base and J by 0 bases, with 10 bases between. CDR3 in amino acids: CASSELGKSSYNEQFF. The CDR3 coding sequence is TGTGCCAGCAGTGAATTGGGGAAGAGCTCCTACAATGAGCAGTTCTTC.

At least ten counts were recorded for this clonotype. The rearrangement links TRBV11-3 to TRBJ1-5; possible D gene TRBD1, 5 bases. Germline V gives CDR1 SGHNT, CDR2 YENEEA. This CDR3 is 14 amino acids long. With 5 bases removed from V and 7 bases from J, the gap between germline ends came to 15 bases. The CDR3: CASSLYYGAQPQHF. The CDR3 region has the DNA TGTGCCAGCAGCCTCTACTATGGGGCGCAGCCCCAGCATTTT. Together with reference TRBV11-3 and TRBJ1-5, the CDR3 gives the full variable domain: EAGVVQSPRYKIIEKKQPVAFWCNPISGHNTLYWYLQNLGQGPELLIRYENEEAVDDSQLPKDRFSAERLKGVDSTLKIQPAELGDSAVYLCASSLYYGAQPQHFGDGTRLSIL.

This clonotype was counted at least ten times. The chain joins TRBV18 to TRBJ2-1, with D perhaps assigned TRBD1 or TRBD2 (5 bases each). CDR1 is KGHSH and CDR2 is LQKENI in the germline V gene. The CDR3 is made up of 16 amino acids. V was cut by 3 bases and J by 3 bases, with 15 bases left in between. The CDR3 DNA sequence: TGTGCCAGCTCACCTCTCGCCGGGACGAGCTACAATGAGCAGTTCTTC. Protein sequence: CASSPLAGTSYNEQFF.